This record covers a single T cell receptor (beta chain). The antigen remains undetermined. The record originates from a study of pediatric ulcerative colitis. This table comes from immunoSEQ multiplex PCR, and its TCRdb copy is limited to in-frame clones, with some not included. Of about 32,000 clones in the sample, roughly four fifths were seen once. Trimming cost V 4 bases and J 0 bases, with 4 bases left between them. In germline, CDR1 is MNHNS, CDR2 SASEGT. This CDR3 contains 13 residues. Study results and caveats: Acute severe colitis showed lower rectal diversity from clonal expansions. Blood-rectal clonal overlap within each person was significantly higher in ulcerative colitis patients than controls.

Ulcerative colitis patients received no immunosuppressive medication before the diagnostic colonoscopy. Colonoscopy and blood draw happened at the same time. The sequenced sample was blood. The sequence was collected from a boy aged 5-17 years with severe ulcerative colitis. V is TRBV6-1 and J is TRBJ1-3; no reliable D call. In nucleotides, the CDR3 is TGTGCCAGCAGTGGGAACTCTGGAAACACCATATATTTT. It encodes CASSGNSGNTIYF.